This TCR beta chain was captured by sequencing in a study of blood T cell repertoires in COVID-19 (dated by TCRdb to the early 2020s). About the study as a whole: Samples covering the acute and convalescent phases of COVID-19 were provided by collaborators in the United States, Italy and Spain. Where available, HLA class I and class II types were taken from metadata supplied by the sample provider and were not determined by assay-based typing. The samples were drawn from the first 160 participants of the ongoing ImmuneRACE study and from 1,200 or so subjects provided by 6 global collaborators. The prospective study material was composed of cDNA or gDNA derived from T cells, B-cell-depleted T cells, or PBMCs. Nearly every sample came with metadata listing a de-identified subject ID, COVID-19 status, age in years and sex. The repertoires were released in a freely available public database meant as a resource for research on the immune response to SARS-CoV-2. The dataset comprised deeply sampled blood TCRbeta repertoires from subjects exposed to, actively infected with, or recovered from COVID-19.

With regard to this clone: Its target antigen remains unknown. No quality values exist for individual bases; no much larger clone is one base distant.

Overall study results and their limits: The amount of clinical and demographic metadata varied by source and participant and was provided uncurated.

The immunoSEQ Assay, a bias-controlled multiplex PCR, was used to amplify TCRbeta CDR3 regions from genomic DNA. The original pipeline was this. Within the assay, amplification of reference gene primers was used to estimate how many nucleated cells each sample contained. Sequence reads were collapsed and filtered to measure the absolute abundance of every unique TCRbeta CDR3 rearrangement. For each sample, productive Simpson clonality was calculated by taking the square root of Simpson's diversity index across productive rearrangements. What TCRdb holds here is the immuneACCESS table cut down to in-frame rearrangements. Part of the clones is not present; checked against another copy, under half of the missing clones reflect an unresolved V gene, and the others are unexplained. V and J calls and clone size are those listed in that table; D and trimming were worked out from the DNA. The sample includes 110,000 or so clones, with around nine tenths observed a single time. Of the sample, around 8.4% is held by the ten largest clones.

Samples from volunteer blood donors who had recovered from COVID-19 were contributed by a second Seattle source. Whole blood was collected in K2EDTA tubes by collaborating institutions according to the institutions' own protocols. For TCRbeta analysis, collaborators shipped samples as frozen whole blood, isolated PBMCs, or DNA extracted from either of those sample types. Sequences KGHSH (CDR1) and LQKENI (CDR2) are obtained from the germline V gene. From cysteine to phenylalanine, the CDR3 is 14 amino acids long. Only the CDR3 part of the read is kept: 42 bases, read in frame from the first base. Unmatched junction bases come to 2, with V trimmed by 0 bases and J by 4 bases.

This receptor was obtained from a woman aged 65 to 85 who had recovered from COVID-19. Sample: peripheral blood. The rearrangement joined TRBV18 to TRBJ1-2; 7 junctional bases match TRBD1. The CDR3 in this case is CASSPPSGGYGYTF. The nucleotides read TGTGCCAGCTCACCACCCTCAGGGGGCTATGGCTACACCTTC.